Presented here are 7 T cell receptor beta chains from one specimen sequenced in a study of cytomegalovirus exposure and HLA in healthy donors. Researchers ran the PCR with 60 Vbeta and 13 Jbeta primers. Measured with immunoSEQ multiplex PCR; TCRdb has only the in-frame clones, and not every one. The sample contains some 93,000 clones, under 90% of which appear only once. The source material was PBMCs. These receptors were taken from a man aged 50-59 years in good health and CMV-seronegative.

J is TRBJ2-5 and V is TRBV10-1; D may be TRBD1 (6 bases). In germline, CDR1 is WNHNN, CDR2 SYGVQD (reference sequence). This CDR3 comprises 14 residues. Deletions cut 6 bases from V and 2 bases from J, with 13 bases between. The CDR3 DNA reads as TGCGCCAGCAGGGACCCTCAGGGGCAAGAGACCCAGTACTTC. It codes for CASRDPQGQETQYF.

The genes are TRBV29-1 and TRBJ2-2; a possible D gene is TRBD1 (6 bases). Deletions cut 1 base from V and 9 bases from J, with 12 bases between. The CDR3 length is 13 residues. Per the germline V gene, CDR1 is SQVTM and CDR2 is ANQGSEA. The CDR3 sequence is CSVEGAQGRELFF. Here the CDR3 DNA reads TGCAGCGTTGAAGGGGCACAGGGACGGGAGCTGTTTTTT.

V usage is TRBV2 and J usage is TRBJ2-5, with D maybe TRBD1 (6 bases). The end of the DNA is better explained by TRBJ2-7, so the J call may be wrong. The CDR3 sequence is 14 residues long. The germline V gene encodes CDR1 SNHLY and CDR2 FYNNEI. The CDR3 reads CASNAQGDAYEQYF. CDR3 nucleotide sequence: TGTGCCAGCAATGCACAGGGAGATGCCTACGAGCAGTACTTC.

The chain carries TRBV4-2 and TRBJ2-7, with 10 nucleotides matching TRBD2. This CDR3 contains 16 residues. Trimming removed 3 bases from V and 0 bases from J; junction bases left unmatched: 5. The germline V gene encodes CDR1 LGHNA and CDR2 YNFKEQ. The DNA for the CDR3 is TGTGCCAGCAGCCAGGGCTCTAGCGGGAGCTCCTACGAGCAGTACTTC. Residues: CASSQGSSGSSYEQYF.

This sequence joins TRBV7-9 and TRBJ2-1, with D possibly TRBD2 on 6 matching bases. The germline V gene has CDR1 SEHNR and CDR2 FQNEAQ (reference sequence). The CDR3 is 16 residues long. The V end lost 4 bases, the J end lost 5 bases, and 18 bases lay between the germline ends. The chain's CDR3 is CASSSLPGTSNNEQFF. Here the CDR3 DNA reads TGTGCCAGCAGCTCCCTTCCCGGGACTTCAAACAATGAGCAGTTCTTC.

The chain recombines TRBV7-9 with TRBJ2-7, with 9 positions matching TRBD2. Looked up from germline, CDR1 is SEHNR and CDR2 is FQNEAQ (reference sequence). CDR3 length equals 17 residues. Trimming at V came to 0 bases and at J to 2 bases, leaving 8 bases not matched to a gene. The CDR3 spells CASSLASLAGTAYEQYF. As DNA, the CDR3 is TGTGCCAGCAGCTTAGCCTCCCTAGCGGGGACCGCCTACGAGCAGTACTTC.

This clone was found once. The chain combines TRBV6-1 with TRBJ2-5; 10 bases agree with TRBD2. The DNA end is a closer match to TRBJ2-7, so the J assignment may be wrong. Per the germline V gene, CDR1 is MNHNS and CDR2 is SASEGT. The length of the CDR3 is 12 residues. This chain's CDR3 is CALSGRTNEQYF. The CDR3 nucleotides read TGTGCCCTTAGCGGGAGGACCAACGAGCAGTACTTC.